A single sample is the source of the 11 T cell receptor beta chains below, sequenced in a study of CD8+ T cells in alopecia areata. RNA extraction and reverse transcription yielded cDNA as sequencing template. Profiled with immunoSEQ multiplex PCR; TCRdb holds only in-frame clones, not every one. The sample was found to contain roughly 110,000 clones, and every one recurs. Source material: lesional skin. The source is a C3H/HeJ mouse with alopecia areata. The MHC haplotype recorded for the strain is H2-k.

This clone was seen a few times. TCRdb lists a protein that is different at residue 11 from the translated DNA; the protein given here uses the DNA translation. Genes and germline are mouse. Read data end 3 residues before the CDR3 end; the end is taken from the germline J gene. The chain employs TRBV13-3 and TRBJ1-6; D is ambiguous. TRBJ1-6 is an ORF for which the function is uncertain. CDR1 and CDR2 from the germline V gene are NNHDY and SYVADS. Trimming left V 0 bases short and J 7 bases short, with 8 bases between. This CDR3 contains 14 residues. CDR3 protein: CASSDVPGNSPLYF. The sequenced CDR3 bases are TGTGCCAGCAGTGATGTGCCAGGAAATTCGCCC.

This clone has more than one count but fewer than ten. The gene names here belong to mouse. The CDR3 extends 4 residues past the end of the read, so its final part is completed from the germline J gene. The same CDR3 arises from other DNA sequences in this sample as well. The rearrangement uses TRBV1 and TRBJ1-2; 10 nucleotides agree with TRBD1. With V trimmed by 4 bases and J by 1 base, 3 bases remained unmatched. Germline V lookup: CDR1 NSQYPW, CDR2 LRSPGD (reference sequence). The CDR3 sequence is 15 residues long. The covered CDR3 bases are TGCACCTGCAGTGGCCGGGACAGGGGAAACTCC. This translates into CTCSGRDRGNS. The complete CDR3 protein is CTCSGRDRGNSDYTF.

About this clone itself: At residue 13, the DNA translation does not agree with TCRdb's protein; the protein displayed here is the one encoded by the DNA. Gene labels here are mouse ones. The read gets to within 3 residues of the CDR3 end, and the germline J gene fills in the rest. The chain couples TRBV1 to TRBJ1-6; TRBD1 matches at 7 bases. TRBJ1-6 is an open reading frame, and its role is uncertain. Germline V gives CDR1 NSQYPW, CDR2 LRSPGD (reference sequence). The CDR3 sequence is 16 residues long. V was pared by 1 base and J by 4 bases, with 4 bases of the junction left unmatched. The CDR3 loop reads CTCSAARDSYNSPLYF. Partial CDR3 DNA: TGCACCTGCAGTGCAGCCCGGGACAGTTATAATTCGCCC.

This clone was counted a few times. A mismatch at residue 12 separates the TCRdb protein from the translated DNA, so the protein presented here was translated from the DNA. These gene names are mouse names. The read comes to an end 3 residues before the CDR3 does, leaving the germline J gene to fill in the end. The chain joins TRBV13-3 to TRBJ1-3; D is unclear. V was pared by 1 base and J by 0 bases, with 8 bases between. Per germline, CDR1 NNHDY and CDR2 SYVADS. The CDR3 sequence is 15 residues long. CDR3 DNA (partial): TGTGCCAGCAGTGATCCCCAGCTTTCTGGAAATACG. Translated: CASSDPQLSGNT. The full-length CDR3 reads as CASSDPQLSGNTLYF. Full variable domain (missing parts from reference TRBV13-3 and TRBJ1-3): EAAVTQSPRSKVAVTGGKVTLSCHQTNNHDYMYWYRQDTGHGLRLIHYSYVADSTEKGDIPDGYKASRPSQENFSLILELASLSQTAVYFCASSDPQLSGNTLYFGEGSRLIVV.

This clone appeared a few times. Mouse germline and gene names are used. The read finishes 4 residues shy of the CDR3 end, and the germline J gene is used to complete it. The V and J genes are TRBV13-3 and TRBJ2-1, with 13 bases that match TRBD2. CDR1 and CDR2 from the germline V gene are NNHDY and SYVADS. This CDR3 comprises 15 residues. CDR3 residues: CASSSSGLGGTEQFF. CDR3 DNA, as far as it was read: TGTGCCAGCAGTTCCTCGGGACTGGGGGGGACT.

This clone occurred many times. Any gene name here is a mouse gene name. The read ends 4 residues early relative to the CDR3; the germline J gene fills the gap. The V call is TRBV13-3, the J call TRBJ2-3; TRBD1 matches 9 bases. This CDR3 has 16 residues. CDR1 is NNHDY, CDR2 SYVADS, per germline. Trimming at V came to 0 bases and at J to 2 bases, leaving 4 bases not matched to a gene. The CDR3 DNA, read in part, is TGTGCCAGCAGTGATGACAGGGGGCCCTTTGCAGAA. As protein: CASSDDRGPFAE. The complete CDR3 protein is CASSDDRGPFAETLYF.

This clone showed up just a few times. The germline and genes are mouse ones. From the germline J gene comes the end of the CDR3, since the read stops 4 residues before it. The genes are TRBV13-3 and TRBJ2-7, with D possibly matching TRBD1 (5 bases). CDR1 is NNHDY and CDR2 is SYVADS in the germline V gene. This CDR3 has 14 amino acids. The CDR3 sequence: CASSDRGHRYEQYF. The covered CDR3 bases are TGTGCCAGCAGTGATCGAGGACACCGATAT.

With regard to this clone: The germline and genes are mouse ones. The read is 4 residues too short to cover the CDR3 end, so that end is filled in from the germline J gene. The chain is built from TRBV13-3 and TRBJ2-1; TRBD1 aligns across 7 bases. CDR3 length: 14 residues. Germline CDR1 and CDR2: NNHDY and SYVADS. This chain's CDR3 is CASSEGTVWAEQFF. The part of the CDR3 DNA that was read is TGTGCCAGCAGTGAGGGGACAGTCTGGGCT.

Notes on this clone: Gene names denote mouse genes. The CDR3 extends 4 residues past the end of the read, so its final part is completed from the germline J gene. Other DNA variants within this sample encode the same CDR3. The chain couples TRBV13-3 to TRBJ2-5, with 10 positions matching TRBD2. The V gene's germline CDR1 is NNHDY and CDR2 SYVADS. The CDR3 extends over 13 amino acids. Partial CDR3 DNA: TGTGCCAGCCGGACTGGGGGACGAGAC. Encoded protein: CASRTGGRD. The CDR3 in its entirety is CASRTGGRDTQYF.

This clone was observed a few times. Gene names follow the mouse nomenclature. The read terminates 4 residues ahead of where the CDR3 ends, so the germline J gene completes it. This rearrangement joins TRBV13-3 to TRBJ2-7; the match to TRBD2 covers 8 bases. This CDR3 has 16 amino acids. Germline loops: CDR1 NNHDY, CDR2 SYVADS. After removal of 1 base from V and 0 bases from J, the junction contained 6 bases not matched to a gene. The CDR3 region is CASSDRAGGSSYEQYF. The CDR3 bases that were read are TGTGCCAGCAGTGATAGGGCTGGGGGGAGCTCCTAT.

In its sample, this clone was seen many times. Any gene name here is a mouse gene name. Partial CDR3 DNA: TGTGCCAGCAGTGATAACGACAGGGCGGACGAA. Amino acids: CASSDNDRADE. In full, the CDR3 reads CASSDNDRADERLFF. The chain has TRBV13-3 and TRBJ1-4; 7 bases line up with TRBD1. Sequencing ends 4 residues short of the CDR3 end; the germline J gene provides the rest. Trimming at V came to 1 base and at J to 6 bases, leaving 6 bases not matched to a gene. The CDR3 is made up of 15 amino acids. Germline V CDR1 and CDR2: NNHDY, SYVADS. The variable domain in full, with the rest retrieved from reference TRBV13-3 and TRBJ1-4, is EAAVTQSPRSKVAVTGGKVTLSCHQTNNHDYMYWYRQDTGHGLRLIHYSYVADSTEKGDIPDGYKASRPSQENFSLILELASLSQTAVYFCASSDNDRADERLFFGHGTKLSVL.